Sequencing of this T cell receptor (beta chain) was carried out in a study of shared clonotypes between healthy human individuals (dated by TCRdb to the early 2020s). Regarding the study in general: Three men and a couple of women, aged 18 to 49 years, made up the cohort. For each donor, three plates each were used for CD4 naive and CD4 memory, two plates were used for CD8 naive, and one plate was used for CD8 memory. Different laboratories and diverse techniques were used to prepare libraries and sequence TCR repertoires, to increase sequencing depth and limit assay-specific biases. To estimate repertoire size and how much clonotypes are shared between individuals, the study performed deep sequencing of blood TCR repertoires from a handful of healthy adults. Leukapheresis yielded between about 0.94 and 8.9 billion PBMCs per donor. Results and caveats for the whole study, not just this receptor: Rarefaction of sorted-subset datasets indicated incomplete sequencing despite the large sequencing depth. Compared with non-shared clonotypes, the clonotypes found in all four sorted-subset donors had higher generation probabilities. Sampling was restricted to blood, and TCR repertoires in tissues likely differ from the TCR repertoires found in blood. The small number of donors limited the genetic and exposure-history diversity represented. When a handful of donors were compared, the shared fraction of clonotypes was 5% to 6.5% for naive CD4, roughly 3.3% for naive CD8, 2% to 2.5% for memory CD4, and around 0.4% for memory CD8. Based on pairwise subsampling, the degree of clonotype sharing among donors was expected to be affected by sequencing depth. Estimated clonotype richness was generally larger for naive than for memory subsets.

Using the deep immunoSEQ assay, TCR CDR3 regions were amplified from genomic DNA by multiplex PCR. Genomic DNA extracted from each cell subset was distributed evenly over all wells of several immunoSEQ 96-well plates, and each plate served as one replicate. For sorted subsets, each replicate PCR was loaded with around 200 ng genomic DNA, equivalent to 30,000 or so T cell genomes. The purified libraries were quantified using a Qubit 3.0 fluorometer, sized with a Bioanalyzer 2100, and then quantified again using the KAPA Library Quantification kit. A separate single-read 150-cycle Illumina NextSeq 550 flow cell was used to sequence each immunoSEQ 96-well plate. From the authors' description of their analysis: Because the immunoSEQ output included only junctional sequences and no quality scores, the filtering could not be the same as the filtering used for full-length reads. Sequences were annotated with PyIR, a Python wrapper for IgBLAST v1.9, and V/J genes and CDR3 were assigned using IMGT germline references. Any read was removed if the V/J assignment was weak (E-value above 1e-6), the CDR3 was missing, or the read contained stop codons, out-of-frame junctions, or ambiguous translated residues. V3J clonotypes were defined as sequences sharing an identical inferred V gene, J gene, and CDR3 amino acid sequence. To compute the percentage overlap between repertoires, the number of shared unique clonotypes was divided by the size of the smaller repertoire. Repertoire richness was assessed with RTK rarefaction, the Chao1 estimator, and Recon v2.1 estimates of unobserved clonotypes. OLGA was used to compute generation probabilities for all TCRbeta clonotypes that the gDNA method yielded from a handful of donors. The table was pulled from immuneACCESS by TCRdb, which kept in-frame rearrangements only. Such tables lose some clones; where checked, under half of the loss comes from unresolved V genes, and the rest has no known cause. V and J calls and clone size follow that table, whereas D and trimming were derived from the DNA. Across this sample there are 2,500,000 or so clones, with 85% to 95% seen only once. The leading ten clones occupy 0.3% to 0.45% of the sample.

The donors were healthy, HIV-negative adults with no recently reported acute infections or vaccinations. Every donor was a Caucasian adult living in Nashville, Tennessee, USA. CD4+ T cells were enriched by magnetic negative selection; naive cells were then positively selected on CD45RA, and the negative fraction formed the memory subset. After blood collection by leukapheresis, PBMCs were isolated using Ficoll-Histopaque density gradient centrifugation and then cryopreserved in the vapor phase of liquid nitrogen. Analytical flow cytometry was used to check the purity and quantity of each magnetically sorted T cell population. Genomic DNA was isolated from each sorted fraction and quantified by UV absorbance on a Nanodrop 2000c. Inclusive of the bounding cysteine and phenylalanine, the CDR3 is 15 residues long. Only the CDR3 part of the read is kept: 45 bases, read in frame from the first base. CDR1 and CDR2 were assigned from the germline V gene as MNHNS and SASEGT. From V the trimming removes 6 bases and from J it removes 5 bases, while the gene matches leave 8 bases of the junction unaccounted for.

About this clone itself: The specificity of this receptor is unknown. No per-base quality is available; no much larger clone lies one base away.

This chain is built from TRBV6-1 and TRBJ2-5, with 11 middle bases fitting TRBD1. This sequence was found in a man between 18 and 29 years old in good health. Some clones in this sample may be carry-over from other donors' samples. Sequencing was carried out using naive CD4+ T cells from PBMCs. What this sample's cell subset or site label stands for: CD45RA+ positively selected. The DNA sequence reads TGTGCCAGCAGCCTCGGGACAGGGGGGCGGGAGACCCAGTACTTC. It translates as CASSLGTGGRETQYF.